This T cell receptor (beta chain) was retrieved from a study of cytomegalovirus exposure and HLA in healthy donors. Study-wide findings and caveats: Productive rates of about 87% or about 30% were seen for most TCR beta V segments in an earlier analysis.

As regards this clone: The antigen is unknown.

The PCR used 60 Vbeta and 13 Jbeta primers. Sequenced by immunoSEQ multiplex PCR; TCRdb stores in-frame clones only, minus some. The sample lists about 160,000 clones, roughly 84% occurring once. Germline CDR1 is LNHDA and CDR2 is SQIVND (reference sequence). CDR3 length: 15 amino acids. J gave up 7 bases and V 3 bases, and 9 bases lay outside the gene matches. The receptor comes from a woman younger than 30 in good health and CMV-seronegative. The sample was PBMCs. The chain joins TRBV19 to TRBJ1-2; 9 nucleotides match TRBD1. As DNA, the CDR3 is TGTGCCAGTAGTATTACCCTGACAGGGGGAAGTGGCTACACCTTC. It is translated as CASSITLTGGSGYTF.